This T cell receptor beta chain emerged from a study of early T cells in non-severe SARS-CoV-2 infection listed by TCRdb under 2021. Regarding the study in general: Because TCR sequencing was done on bulk RNA from unsorted whole blood, the alpha and beta chains could not be paired. The paper as a whole reports these results and caveats: Matching against VDJdb was skewed toward anti-spike CD8 responses, likely underestimated virus-specific expansions, and missed private and CD4 specificities.

According to the germline V gene (reference sequence), CDR1 reads SGHKS and CDR2 reads YYEKEE. Ends trimmed: V by 4 bases, J by 13 bases; bases unmatched to a gene: 10. The CDR3 contains 14 residues, cysteine and phenylalanine counted. Only CDR3 DNA is held: 42 bases, read in frame from base 1. Set within a cohort of healthcare workers in London, UK, this nested case-control study involved weekly PCR testing of nasopharyngeal swabs along with blood sampling. Between 23 and 31 March 2020, the week of the UK lockdown, healthcare workers were enrolled and then followed up weekly for as long as 16 weeks. The library was obtained by 5' RACE. The instrument given in TCRdb is NextSeq 500. Unique molecular identifiers were attached to individual cDNA molecules in the TCR library protocol so that sequencing error and PCR bias could be corrected. Both TCR alpha and beta chains were sequenced, and tight co-correlation was observed between alpha and beta sequence abundances in each sample. Turning to the authors' computational methods: Decombinator V4 was used to annotate TCR sequences for V gene, J gene and CDR3. Expanded TCRs were defined as changing significantly between any two time points under a Poisson model with p below 0.0001. TCR abundances were normalised to the total number of TCRs sequenced per sample and were expressed as counts per million. TRAV1-2 paired with TRAJ12, TRAJ20 or TRAJ33 defined MAIT TCRs, while TRAV10 paired with TRAJ18 defined iNKT TCRs. VDJdb, accessed 1 November 2021, was searched for CMV, EBV and SARS-CoV-2 annotated TCRs, with TCRs annotated for multiple antigens excluded. In TCRdb, the public reads were trimmed at Q25 with fastp and aligned with MiXCR, with productive beta chains retained. Here each entry gathers all rows of one CDR3 protein and keeps the most common genes and DNA. TCRdb, not the authors, supplied the V and J calls. The sample table holds more than 65,000 distinct CDR3 sequences, of which approximately 14% were seen once. The ten largest clones represent about 4% of the sample.

The sample holds one count of this clonotype. This clone's antigen is unknown. Base quality data are lacking; no much larger clone is found one base away. A single read makes a weak case. The specimen was whole blood, collected at baseline. The sequence was obtained from an adult who was a healthcare worker with PCR-confirmed SARS-CoV-2 infection or an uninfected control (not recorded which). The chain uses TRBV5-5 and TRBJ1-6; TRBD1 agrees with 8 junctional bases. CDR3 reads: CASSPPGQALPLHF. The DNA sequence reads TGTGCCAGCAGCCCCCCGGGACAGGCTTTGCCCCTCCACTTT. The full variable domain, with segments outside the CDR3 supplied by the reference TRBV5-5 and TRBJ1-6 proteins, appears as DAGVTQSPTHLIKTRGQQVTLRCSPISGHKSVSWYQQVLGQGPQFIFQYYEKEERGRGNFPDRFSARQFPNYSSELNVNALLLGDSALYLCASSPPGQALPLHFGNGTRLTVT.